This T cell receptor beta chain came from a study of tumor and adjacent non-tumor tissue in lung cancer. Points from the study as a whole: Tumor tissue had significantly higher TCR diversity than normal lung. Top 100 clones took a larger repertoire share in normal lung.

Note on this clonotype: Its cognate antigen is unknown.

This sample's RNA came from whole unsorted tissue. The V end lost 6 bases, the J end lost 1 base, and 17 bases lay between the germline ends. This CDR3 has 16 amino acids. In germline, CDR1 is MGHRA, CDR2 YSYEKL. The library came from three nested PCR rounds adapted from ARM-PCR protocols. TCRdb fed the multiplex PCR reads into MiXCR, producing one record per CDR3 protein. The table lists 71,000 or so distinct CDR3 sequences, over 80% of them singletons, with about 14% in the top ten. The sequence was collected from a woman in her forties or fifties with non-small cell lung cancer. The chain recombines TRBV4-1 with TRBJ2-3, with D tentatively TRBD2 (6 bases). Sequences were obtained from lung tumor tissue. In DNA form, the CDR3 reads TGCGCCAGCAGTCAATCGATTAGCGGAGGCACAGATACGCAGTATTTT. Amino acids: CASSQSISGGTDTQYF.